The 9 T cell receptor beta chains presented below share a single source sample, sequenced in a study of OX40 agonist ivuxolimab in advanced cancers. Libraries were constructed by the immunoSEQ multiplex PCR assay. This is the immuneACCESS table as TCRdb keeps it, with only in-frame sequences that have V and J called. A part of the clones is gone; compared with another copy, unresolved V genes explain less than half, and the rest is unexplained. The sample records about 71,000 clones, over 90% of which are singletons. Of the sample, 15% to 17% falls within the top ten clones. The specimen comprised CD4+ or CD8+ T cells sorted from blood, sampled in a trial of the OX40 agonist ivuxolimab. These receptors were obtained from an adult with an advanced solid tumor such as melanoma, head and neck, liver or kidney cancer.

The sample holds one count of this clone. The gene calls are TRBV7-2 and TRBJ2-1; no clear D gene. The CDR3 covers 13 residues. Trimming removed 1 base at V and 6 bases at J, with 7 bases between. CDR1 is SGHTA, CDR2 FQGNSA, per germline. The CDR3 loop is CASSLGGPNEQFF. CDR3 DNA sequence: TGTGCCAGCAGCTTAGGAGGTCCCAATGAGCAGTTCTTC.

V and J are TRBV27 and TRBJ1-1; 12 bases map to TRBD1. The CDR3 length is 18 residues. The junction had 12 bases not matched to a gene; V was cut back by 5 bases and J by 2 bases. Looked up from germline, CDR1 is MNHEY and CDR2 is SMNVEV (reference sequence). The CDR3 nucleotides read TGTGCCAGCAGTATGCAACCGGGACAGGGGGCGGATAACACTGAAGCTTTCTTT. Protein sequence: CASSMQPGQGADNTEAFF.

Here the CDR3 reads CASSQDSSLYEQYF. The DNA for the CDR3 is TGTGCCAGCAGCCAAGATAGCAGCTTATACGAGCAGTACTTC. This chain joins TRBV4-2 and TRBJ2-7, with no clear D. The CDR3 is made up of 14 amino acids. Germline lookup yields CDR1 LGHNA and CDR2 YNFKEQ. V was trimmed by 0 bases and J by 4 bases, leaving 10 bases between them.

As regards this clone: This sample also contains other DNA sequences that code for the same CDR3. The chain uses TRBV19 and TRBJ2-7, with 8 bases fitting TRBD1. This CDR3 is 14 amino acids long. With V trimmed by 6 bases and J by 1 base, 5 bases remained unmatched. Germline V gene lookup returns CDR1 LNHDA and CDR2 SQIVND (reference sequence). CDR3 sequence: CASSPGTGSYEQYF. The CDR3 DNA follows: TGTGCCAGTAGCCCCGGGACAGGATCCTACGAGCAGTACTTC. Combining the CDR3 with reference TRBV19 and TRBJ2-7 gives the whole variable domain DGGITQSPKYLFRKEGQNVTLSCEQNLNHDAMYWYRQDPGQGLRLIYYSQIVNDFQKGDIAEGYSVSREKKESFPLTVTSAQKNPTAFYLCASSPGTGSYEQYFGPGTRLTVT.

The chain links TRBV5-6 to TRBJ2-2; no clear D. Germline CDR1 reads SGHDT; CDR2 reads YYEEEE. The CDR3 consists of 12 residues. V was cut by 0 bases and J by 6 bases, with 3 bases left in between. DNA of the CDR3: TGTGCCAGCAGCTTGGATTCCGGGGAGCTGTTTTTT. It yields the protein CASSLDSGELFF.

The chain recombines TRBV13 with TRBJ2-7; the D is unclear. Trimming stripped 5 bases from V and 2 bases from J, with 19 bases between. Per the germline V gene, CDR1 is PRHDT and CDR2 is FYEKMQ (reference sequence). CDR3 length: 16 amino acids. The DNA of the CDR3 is TGTGCCAGCAGCCAAATTCAAGGCGCCCCGACCTACGAGCAGTACTTC. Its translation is CASSQIQGAPTYEQYF.

DNA of the CDR3: TGCGCCAGCAGCCAAGGTGATCCAGCGGGGGCGTACACCGGGGAGCTGTTTTTT. Its translation: CASSQGDPAGAYTGELFF. The V gene is TRBV4-3, the J gene TRBJ2-2; TRBD2 agrees at 8 bases. Unmatched junction bases numbered 10, after V lost 1 base and J lost 3 bases. The CDR3 is 18 residues long. Germline V gene sequence: CDR1 LGHNA, CDR2 YSLEER.

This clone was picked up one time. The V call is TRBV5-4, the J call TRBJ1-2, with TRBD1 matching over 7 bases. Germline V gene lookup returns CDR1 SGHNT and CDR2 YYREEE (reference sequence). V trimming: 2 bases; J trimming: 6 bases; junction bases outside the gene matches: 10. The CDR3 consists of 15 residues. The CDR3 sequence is CASSLGTAPIDGYTF. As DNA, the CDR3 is TGTGCCAGCAGCTTAGGGACAGCCCCTATAGATGGCTACACCTTC.

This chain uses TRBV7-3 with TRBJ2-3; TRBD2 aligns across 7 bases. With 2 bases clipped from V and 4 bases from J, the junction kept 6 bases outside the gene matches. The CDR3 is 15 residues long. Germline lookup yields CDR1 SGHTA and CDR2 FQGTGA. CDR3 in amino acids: CASSLLGGSADTQYF. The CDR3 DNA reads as TGTGCCAGCAGCTTACTCGGCGGGAGCGCAGATACGCAGTATTTT.